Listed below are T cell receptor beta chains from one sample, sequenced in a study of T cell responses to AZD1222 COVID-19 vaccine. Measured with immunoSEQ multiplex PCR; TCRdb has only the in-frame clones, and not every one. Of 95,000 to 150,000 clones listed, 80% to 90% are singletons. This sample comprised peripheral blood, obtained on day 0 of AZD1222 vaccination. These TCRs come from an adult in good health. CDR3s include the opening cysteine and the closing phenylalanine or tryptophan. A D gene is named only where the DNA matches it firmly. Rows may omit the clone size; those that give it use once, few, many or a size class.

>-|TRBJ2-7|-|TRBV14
TGTGCCAGCAGCCAATGGATTCTGGGTCCCTACGAGCAGTACTTC
CASSQWILGPYEQYF
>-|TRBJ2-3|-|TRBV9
TGTGCCAGCAGCGTATACCGGGGACGCACAGATACGCAGTATTTT
CASSVYRGRTDTQYF
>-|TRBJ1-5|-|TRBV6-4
TGTGCCACTCCCACCCCCCTGGTGAAGGGAGATGGGCAGCCCCAGCATTTT
CATPTPLVKGDGQPQHF
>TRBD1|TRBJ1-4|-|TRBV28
TGTGCCAGCAGTTCACGGACAGGATCCACTAATGAAAAACTGTTTTTT
CASSSRTGSTNEKLFF
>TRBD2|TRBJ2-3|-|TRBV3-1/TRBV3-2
TGTGCCAGCAGCACCGGACTAGCGGGAGAATCGCGGTCTGTACTAGATACGCAGTATTTT
CASSTGLAGESRSVLDTQYF
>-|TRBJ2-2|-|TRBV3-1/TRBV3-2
TGTGCCAGCAGCCCCCGGCCACCGAGGGCCGGGGAGCTGTTTTTT
CASSPRPPRAGELFF
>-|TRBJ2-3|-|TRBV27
TGTGCCAGCAGCCAAACTAGGGCTAGCACAGATACGCAGTATTTT
CASSQTRASTDTQYF
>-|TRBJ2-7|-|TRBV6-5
TGTGCCAGCAGTTACTCGAGGGCCCCGCGGGGAGAGCAGTACTTC
CASSYSRAPRGEQYF
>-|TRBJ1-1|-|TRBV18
TGTGCCAGCTCACCACCTAGTCGCGCAGGGAACACTGAAGCTTTCTTT
CASSPPSRAGNTEAFF
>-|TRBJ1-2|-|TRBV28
TGTGCCAGCAGTATTGAGGGGGGATTTGGCTACACCTTC
CASSIEGGFGYTF
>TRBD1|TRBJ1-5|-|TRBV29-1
TGCAGCGTTCAGGGACAGGCGGATCAGCCCCAGCATTTT
CSVQGQADQPQHF
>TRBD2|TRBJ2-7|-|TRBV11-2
TGTGCCAGCAGCCCAGCCCGCGGGACTAGCAGTTACGAGCAGTACTTC
CASSPARGTSSYEQYF
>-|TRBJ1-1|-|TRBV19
TGTGCCAGTAGTATGAAGGGGATGAACACTGAAGCTTTCTTT
CASSMKGMNTEAFF
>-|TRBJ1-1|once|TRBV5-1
TGCGCCAGCAGCGGTGAGTTACTGAACACTGAAGCTTTCTTT
CASSGELLNTEAFF
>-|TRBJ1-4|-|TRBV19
TGTGCCAGTAGTAGACAGATCGGGGGGAATGAAAAACTGTTTTTT
CASSRQIGGNEKLFF
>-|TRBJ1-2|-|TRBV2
TGTGCCAGCAGTGAATGGGGGGGCGGCTACACCTTC
CASSEWGGGYTF
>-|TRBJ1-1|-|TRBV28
TGTGCCAGCAGTTTAAATCGGGGTTCAGAAGCTTTCTTT
CASSLNRGSEAFF
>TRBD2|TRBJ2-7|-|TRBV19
TGTGCCAGTAGTCAACTAGCGGGTCCCATCTACGAGCAGTACTTC
CASSQLAGPIYEQYF
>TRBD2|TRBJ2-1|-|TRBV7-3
TGTGCCAGCAGCTTAATGGGACAGGGGACTAGCGGGAGAGCCCGCGGGAATGAGCAGTTCTTC
CASSLMGQGTSGRARGNEQFF
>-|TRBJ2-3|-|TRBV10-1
TGCGCCAGCAGGGCCGGGTCCTACTCGGGAGATACGCAGTATTTT
CASRAGSYSGDTQYF
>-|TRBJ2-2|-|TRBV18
TGTGCCAGCTCACCTATCCAGTTGTTGAACACCGGGGAGCTGTTTTTT
CASSPIQLLNTGELFF
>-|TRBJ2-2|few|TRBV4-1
TGCGCCAGCAGCCAAACGCCCGGGGACCCGAACACCGGGGAGCTGTTTTTT
CASSQTPGDPNTGELFF
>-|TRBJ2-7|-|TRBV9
TGTGCCAGCAGCGTAGTGGGGGTCTCCTACGAGCAGTACTTC
CASSVVGVSYEQYF
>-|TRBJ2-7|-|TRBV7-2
TGTGCCAGCAGCGGAGGGGGGGGAAGGTACGAGCAGTACTTC
CASSGGGGRYEQYF
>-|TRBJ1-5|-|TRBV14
TGTGCCAGCAGCCCCTCCCACGGTGGGCAGCCCCAGCATTTT
CASSPSHGGQPQHF
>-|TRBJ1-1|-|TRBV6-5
TGTGCCAGCAGAGGCGGTGGTAGGAACACTGAAGCTTTCTTT
CASRGGGRNTEAFF
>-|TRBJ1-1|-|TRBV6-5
TGTGCCAGCCATAAAGACTTCTCGGCTGAAGCTTTCTTT
CASHKDFSAEAFF
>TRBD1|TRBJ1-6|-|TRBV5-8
TGTGCCAGCAGCCTTCGGACAGGGGGTGAATCACCCCTCCACTTT
CASSLRTGGESPLHF
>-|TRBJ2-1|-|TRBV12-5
TGTGCTAGTGGTGTTACAGGGATCGATGAGCAGTTCTTC
CASGVTGIDEQFF
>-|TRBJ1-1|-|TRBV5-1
TGCGCCAGCAGCTTGGATGGGCAGGGTGCTGAAGCTTTCTTT
CASSLDGQGAEAFF
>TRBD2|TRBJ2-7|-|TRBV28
TGTGCCAGCAGGGGCGGGACTAGCGGTACCTACGAGCAGTACTTC
CASRGGTSGTYEQYF
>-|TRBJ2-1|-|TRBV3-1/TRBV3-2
TGTGCCAGCAGCCAGGGGGCTTATGAGCAGTTCTTC
CASSQGAYEQFF
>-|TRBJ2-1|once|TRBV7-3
TGTGCCAGCAGCTCCAGACCAGCCCAGGATGAGCAGTTCTTC
CASSSRPAQDEQFF
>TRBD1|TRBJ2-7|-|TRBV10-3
TGTGCCATCAGTGACCAAAACAGGGGTGGCTCCTACGAGCAGTACTTC
CAISDQNRGGSYEQYF
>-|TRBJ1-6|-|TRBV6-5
TGTGCCAGCAGTTACTCGGTCAGGGTTGGATCACCCCTCCACTTT
CASSYSVRVGSPLHF
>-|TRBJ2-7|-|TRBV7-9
TGTGCCAGCAGCTTATACAGGGCCGAGCAGTACTTC
CASSLYRAEQYF
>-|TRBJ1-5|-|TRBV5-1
TGCGCCAGCAGCTTGATCGGGGAAAATCAGCCCCAGCATTTT
CASSLIGENQPQHF
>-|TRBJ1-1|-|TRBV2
TGTGCCAGCAGGGGGGAGGGGATAGACACTGAAGCTTTCTTT
CASRGEGIDTEAFF
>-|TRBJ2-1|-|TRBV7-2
TGTGCCAGCAGCTTAGGTGCGGCCAGCTCCTACAATGAGCAGTTCTTC
CASSLGAASSYNEQFF
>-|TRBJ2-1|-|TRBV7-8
TGTGCCAGCAGATCACTCACGGACTACCGCTCCTACAATGAGCAGTTCTTC
CASRSLTDYRSYNEQFF
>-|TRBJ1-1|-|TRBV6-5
TGTGCCAGCATCATGGGGCAGGGCCTCCAAGCTTTCTTT
CASIMGQGLQAFF
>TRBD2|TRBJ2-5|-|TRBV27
TGTGCCAGCAGTTCATACCCTCTCTCCGTGGAGCGGGGGGGCGGTGAGACCCAGTACTTC
CASSSYPLSVERGGGETQYF
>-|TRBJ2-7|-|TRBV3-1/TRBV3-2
TGTGCCAGCAGCCAAGTCAGCGGATCCTACGAGCAGTACTTC
CASSQVSGSYEQYF
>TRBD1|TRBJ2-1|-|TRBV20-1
TGCAGTGCTAGTGGGGACAGACTCTTGGATGAGCAGTTCTTC
CSASGDRLLDEQFF
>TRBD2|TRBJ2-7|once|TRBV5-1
TGCGCCAGCAGAGCTTGGGAGGGCCCCGCTCTGGGGGAGCAGTACTTC
CASRAWEGPALGEQYF
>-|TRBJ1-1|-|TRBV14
TGTGCCAGCAGCCATAGCTTTTGGGGGTTAAAAGCTTTCTTT
CASSHSFWGLKAFF
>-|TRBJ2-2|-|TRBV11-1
TGTGCCAGCAGCGAGACCGTGGGACTCAACACCGGGGAGCTGTTTTTT
CASSETVGLNTGELFF
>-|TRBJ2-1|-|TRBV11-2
TGTGCCAGCAGGCAACGGAGCGAGCAGTTCTTC
CASRQRSEQFF
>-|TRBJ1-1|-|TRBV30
TGTGCCTCACAGGCAGGGATGAACACTGAAGCTTTCTTT
CASQAGMNTEAFF
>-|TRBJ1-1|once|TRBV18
TGTGCCAGCTCACCACCGGGCAGCATGAACACTGAAGCTTTCTTT
CASSPPGSMNTEAFF
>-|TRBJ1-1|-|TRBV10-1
TGCGCCAGCAGTGAGTCGATAGAGGGATCGAACACTGAAGCTTTCTTT
CASSESIEGSNTEAFF
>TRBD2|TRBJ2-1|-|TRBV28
TGTGCCAGCAAGGGACTAGCGGGCCACAATGAGCAGTTCTTC
CASKGLAGHNEQFF
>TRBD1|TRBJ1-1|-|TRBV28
TGTGCCAGCAGGTCCCGGACAGGGTACACTGAAGCTTTCTTT
CASRSRTGYTEAFF
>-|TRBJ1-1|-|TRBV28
TGTGCCAGCACCCCGGGGGGCTCGGACACTGAAGCTTTCTTT
CASTPGGSDTEAFF